These 23 T cell receptor beta chains were all obtained from the same sample, sequenced in a study of post-analysis software for immune sequencing data. TCR beta libraries were prepared from cDNA with unique molecular identifiers. TCRdb called the PCR reads again in MiXCR, with one record for every CDR3 protein. In the table there are around 200,000 distinct CDR3 sequences, 29% of which are singletons. Their antigens are not known. Regarding the study as a whole: Roughly five TRBV segments were more frequent in patients than controls; TRBV5-6, TRBV5-1 and TRBV20-1 belonged to this group.

The specimen sequenced was blood. All receptors derive from a girl under 18 with multiple sclerosis.

About this clonotype: A read error may be the cause here, since a much bigger clone is one base away. The CDR3 is CSAGQGGHFNHGYTF. CDR3 in DNA: TGCAGTGCGGGGCAGGGGGGACACTTTAACCATGGCTACACCTTC. V usage is TRBV20-1 and J usage is TRBJ1-2; 7 bases fit TRBD1. Germline lookup yields CDR1 DFQATT and CDR2 SNEGSKA (reference sequence). The CDR3 has 15 amino acids.

This clonotype was recorded many times. The chain carries TRBV20-1 and TRBJ2-2; no clear D. The V end lost 8 bases, the J end lost 3 bases, and 13 bases lay between the germline ends. The CDR3 consists of 13 residues. The germline V gene has CDR1 DFQATT and CDR2 SNEGSKA (reference sequence). CDR3 coding DNA: TGCAGTAGCCTGCGTACGGACACCGGGGAGCTGTTTTTT. Translated: CSSLRTDTGELFF.

Regarding this clonotype: The junction and the germline gene differ at one end; a read error may be behind it. The chain is built from TRBV20-1 and TRBJ2-2; 7 bases match TRBD2. Germline V gene data show CDR1 as DFQATT and CDR2 as SNEGSKA (reference sequence). CDR3 length equals 14 residues. The CDR3 DNA follows: TGCAGTGCCCCCCTAGCGGCGAACACCGGGGAGCGGTTTTTT. Amino acid sequence: CSAPLAANTGERFF.

The CDR3 region has the DNA TGTGCCAGCAGTGGGACTAGCGGGAGGGCCGGGGAGCAGTTCTTC. Amino acids: CASSGTSGRAGEQFF. The J gene is TRBJ2-1, the V gene TRBV28, with 16 bases that match TRBD2. The CDR3 sequence is 15 residues long. Germline CDR1 reads MDHEN; CDR2 reads SYDVKM. V lost 5 bases and J lost 10; bases outside the gene matches: 5.

The gene calls are TRBV7-9 and TRBJ2-7; D may be TRBD2 (7 bases). V lost 0 bases and J lost 7, with 19 bases in between. This CDR3 region has 16 residues. Germline-derived CDR1 and CDR2 are SEHNR and FQNEAQ (reference sequence). CDR3 DNA sequence: TGTGCCAGCAGCTTAGCCCAAGGGGGAGCGGGGAAGGAGCAGTACTTC. Translation gives CASSLAQGGAGKEQYF.

V and J are TRBV19 and TRBJ1-6; 8 bases are shared with TRBD1. J gave up 2 bases and V 6 bases, and 3 bases lay outside the gene matches. Germline assignment: CDR1 LNHDA and CDR2 SQIVND (reference sequence). The CDR3 covers 15 residues. The CDR3 DNA follows: TGTGCCAGTAGAACAGGGGGAACCTATAATTCACCCCTCCACTTT. It is translated as CASRTGGTYNSPLHF.

The J gene is TRBJ2-1, the V gene TRBV20-1, with D possibly TRBD1 on 6 matching bases. This CDR3 contains 15 residues. Germline V gives CDR1 DFQATT, CDR2 SNEGSKA (reference sequence). V dropped 3 bases and J dropped 1 base, with 13 bases sitting between them. In DNA form, the CDR3 reads TGCAGTGCTAGGGGGGCGCCGGGGTCCTACAATGAGCAGTTCTTC. It specifies CSARGAPGSYNEQFF.

The chain carries TRBV10-3 and TRBJ2-7; the D gene is possibly TRBD1 (6 bases). Trimming cost V 3 bases and J 4 bases, with 13 bases left between them. Per germline, CDR1 ENHRY and CDR2 SYGVKD. The CDR3 contains 14 residues. CDR3: CAISDNRVEYEQYF. For the CDR3, the DNA is TGTGCCATCAGTGATAACAGGGTCGAATACGAGCAGTACTTC.

The rearrangement links TRBV28 to TRBJ1-1; perhaps TRBD1 as D (5 bases). This CDR3 spans 16 amino acids. V was clipped by 3 bases and J by 3 bases, with 17 bases between them. In germline, CDR1 is MDHEN, CDR2 SYDVKM. CDR3 nucleotides: TGTGCCAGCAGTTTCGACCGGTGGGGGGTTGACACTGAAGCTTTCTTT. It specifies CASSFDRWGVDTEAFF.

Note on this clonotype: This may stem from a read error, because a much larger clone lies one nucleotide away. The chain combines TRBV9 with TRBJ2-5; 9 bases agree with TRBD1. The CDR3 loop spans 15 amino acids. With V trimmed by 4 bases and J by 5 bases, 9 bases remained unmatched. The germline CDR1 and CDR2 sequences are SGDLS and YYNGEE. In nucleotides, the CDR3 is TGTGCCAGCAGCTATACCGGGACAGGGAGCGAGACCCAGTACTTC. This codes for CASSYTGTGSETQYF.

A remark on this clonotype: This may come from a read error, since a much larger clone is one base off. The chain couples TRBV2 to TRBJ2-7, with D possibly TRBD1 on 6 matching bases. Germline V gene data show CDR1 as SNHLY and CDR2 as FYNNEI. The CDR3 is 14 residues long. V lost 6 bases and J lost 2, with 14 bases in between. CDR3: CASRDDRSTYEQYF. As DNA, the CDR3 is TGTGCCAGCAGAGATGACAGGTCTACCTACGAGCAGTACTTC.

This clonotype was seen a few times. The chain links TRBV5-1 to TRBJ2-7; TRBD1 agrees at 7 bases. V shed 4 bases and J 4 bases; nucleotides not matched to a gene: 11. Germline CDR1 reads SGHRS; CDR2 reads YFSETQ. CDR3 length: 15 residues. CDR3 sequence reads: CASSPKTGTTYEQYF. The CDR3 DNA reads as TGCGCCAGCAGCCCAAAGACAGGGACCACATACGAGCAGTACTTC. Full variable domain (missing parts from reference TRBV5-1 and TRBJ2-7): KAGVTQTPRYLIKTRGQQVTLSCSPISGHRSVSWYQQTPGQGLQFLFEYFSETQRNKGNFPGRFSGRQFSNSRSEMNVSTLELGDSALYLCASSPKTGTTYEQYFGPGTRLTVT.

Of note for this clonotype: A much more abundant neighbour one base away suggests this may be a read error. The J gene is TRBJ2-5, the V gene TRBV6-5, with D unclear. Trimming shortened V by 2 bases and J by 1 base, and 8 bases separated the two germline ends. The CDR3 has 14 residues. Germline CDR1 MNHEY, CDR2 SVGAGI. The CDR3 protein is CASSYLAGQETQYF. As DNA, the CDR3 is TGTGCCAGCAGTTACCTGGCCGGCCAAGAGACCCAGTACTTC.

This clonotype appeared many times. The chain recombines TRBV27 with TRBJ2-3; TRBD2 matches 8 bases. Germline assignment: CDR1 MNHEY and CDR2 SMNVEV (reference sequence). The CDR3 has 20 residues. The V and J ends lost 5 bases and 3 bases, in that order; junction bases with no gene match: 22. The CDR3 region is CASSPLGRSGRGGWTDTQYF. The CDR3 nucleotides read TGTGCCAGCAGTCCGCTCGGTCGGAGCGGGAGAGGTGGTTGGACAGATACGCAGTATTTT.

The V and J genes are TRBV20-1 and TRBJ1-1; the match to TRBD1 covers 7 bases. Germline values: CDR1 DFQATT, CDR2 SNEGSKA (reference sequence). The CDR3 is 13 residues long. J lost 6 bases, V lost 4 bases, and 8 bases had no gene match. CDR3 sequence: CSATRTGPAEAFF. The CDR3 DNA follows: TGCAGTGCTACCCGGACAGGCCCTGCTGAAGCTTTCTTT.

In this sample, this clonotype turned up a few times. The chain recombines TRBV30 with TRBJ1-2; tentatively, D is TRBD1 (5 bases). Germline-derived CDR1 and CDR2 are GTSNPN and SVGIG (reference sequence). The CDR3 consists of 14 residues. Trimming stripped 0 bases from V and 5 bases from J, with 13 bases between. DNA of the CDR3: TGTGCCTGGAGTGTACTGGGACTCGGATATGGCTACACCTTC. Protein product: CAWSVLGLGYGYTF. The full variable domain, completed using reference TRBV30 and TRBJ1-2, is SQTIHQWPATLVQPVGSPLSLECTVEGTSNPNLYWYRQAAGRGLQLLFYSVGIGQISSEVPQNLSASRPQDRQFILSSKKLLLSDSGFYLCAWSVLGLGYGYTFGSGTRLTVV.

This clonotype has a handful of counts. This may come from a read error, since a much larger clone is one base off. This CDR3 reads CSVAGTGDFCGYTF. In DNA, the CDR3 is TGCAGCGTTGCGGGGACAGGGGACTTCTGTGGCTACACCTTC. J is TRBJ1-2 and V is TRBV29-1, with 10 bases matching TRBD1. The germline V gene encodes CDR1 SQVTM and CDR2 ANQGSEA. CDR3 length: 14 amino acids. Losses at the gene ends were 4 bases for V and 7 bases for J; bases not matched to a gene: 9.

This clonotype was observed a handful of times. This chain joins TRBV4-2 and TRBJ2-7, with D perhaps assigned TRBD1 or TRBD2 (5 bases each). The CDR3 is 15 residues long. The V end lost 0 bases, the J end lost 2 bases, and 11 bases lay between the germline ends. The germline gives CDR1 LGHNA, CDR2 YNFKEQ. The CDR3 coding sequence is TGTGCCAGCAGCCAAGATCGGGGACGGACCTACGAGCAGTACTTC. Translation gives CASSQDRGRTYEQYF.

This clonotype appeared a few times. This rearrangement joins TRBV12-3 or TRBV12-4 to TRBJ2-5; 14 bases agree with TRBD2. This CDR3 region has 13 residues. The J segment lost 11 bases and the V segment lost 10 bases, leaving 9 bases of the junction unmatched. The CDR3 region has the DNA TGTGCCACCCGACTAGCGGGAGGGGAAGAGCAGTACTTC. It specifies CATRLAGGEEQYF.

This clonotype was detected ten times or more. The rearrangement joins TRBV20-1 to TRBJ2-7, with D possibly matching TRBD1 (5 bases). Between the trimmed V and J ends, which lost 6 bases and 2 bases, there was a span of 23 bases. The CDR3 sequence is 16 residues long. Germline CDR1 DFQATT, CDR2 SNEGSKA (reference sequence). The CDR3 sequence is CSALVAGQRKTYEQYF. The CDR3 DNA is TGCAGTGCCCTAGTGGCAGGGCAGAGGAAAACCTACGAGCAGTACTTC.

This clonotype showed up just a few times. The V call is TRBV11-1, the J call TRBJ2-1; D not resolved. Trimming pared 2 bases from V and 0 bases from J, leaving 8 bases between. Germline CDR1 and CDR2: SGHAT and FQDESV (reference sequence). There are 15 residues in the CDR3. CDR3 sequence: CASSLQKISYNEQFF. Here the CDR3 DNA reads TGTGCCAGCAGCTTACAGAAGATCTCCTACAATGAGCAGTTCTTC.

Only one count was recorded for this clonotype. The V gene is TRBV29-1, the J gene TRBJ2-3; 7 nucleotides agree with TRBD2. The germline V gene has CDR1 SQVTM and CDR2 ANQGSEA. V dropped 4 bases and J dropped 2; count of bases not matched to a gene: 6. The CDR3 runs to 14 residues. The CDR3 sequence is CSVAPSGFTDTQYF. CDR3 nucleotide sequence: TGCAGCGTTGCCCCTAGCGGCTTCACAGATACGCAGTATTTT.

This clonotype was observed many times. The rearrangement joins TRBV6-2 or TRBV6-3 to TRBJ2-7; D remains ambiguous. In germline, CDR1 is MNHEY, CDR2 SVGEGT. The CDR3 runs to 12 residues. Trimming stripped 7 bases from V and 0 bases from J, with 7 bases between. This chain's CDR3 is CASTRSSYEQYF. The CDR3 DNA is TGTGCCAGCACCCGGAGCTCCTACGAGCAGTACTTC.